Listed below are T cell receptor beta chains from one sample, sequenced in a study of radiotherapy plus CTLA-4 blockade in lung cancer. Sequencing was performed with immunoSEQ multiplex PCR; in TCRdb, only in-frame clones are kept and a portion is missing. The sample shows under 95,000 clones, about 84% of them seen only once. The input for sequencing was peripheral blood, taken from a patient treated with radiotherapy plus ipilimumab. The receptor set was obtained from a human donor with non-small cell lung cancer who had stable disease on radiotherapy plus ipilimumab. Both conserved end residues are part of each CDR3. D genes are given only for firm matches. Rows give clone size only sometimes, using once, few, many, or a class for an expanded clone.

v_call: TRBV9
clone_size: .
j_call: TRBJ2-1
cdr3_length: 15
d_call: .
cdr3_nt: TGTGCCAGCAGCGTAGGAGGTGACCTTACCCATGAGCAGTTCTTC
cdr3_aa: CASSVGGDLTHEQFF

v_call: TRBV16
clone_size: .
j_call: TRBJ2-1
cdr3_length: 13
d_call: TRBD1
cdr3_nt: TGTGCCAGCAGCCGAACAGGGGGCGTGGAGCAGTTCTTC
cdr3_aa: CASSRTGGVEQFF

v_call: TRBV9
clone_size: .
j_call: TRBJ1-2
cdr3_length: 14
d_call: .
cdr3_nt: TGTGCCAGCAGCGTCGTCGGGCCCGGAGGAGGCTACACCTTC
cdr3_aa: CASSVVGPGGGYTF

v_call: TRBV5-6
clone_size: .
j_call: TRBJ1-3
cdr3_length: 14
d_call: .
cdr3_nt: TGTGCCAGCAGCTTGTCCTTCTCTGGAAACACCATATATTTT
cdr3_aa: CASSLSFSGNTIYF

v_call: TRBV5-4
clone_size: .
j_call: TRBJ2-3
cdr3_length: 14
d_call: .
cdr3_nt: TGTGCCAGCAGCCCGGACCCTGCCACAGATACGCAGTATTTT
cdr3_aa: CASSPDPATDTQYF

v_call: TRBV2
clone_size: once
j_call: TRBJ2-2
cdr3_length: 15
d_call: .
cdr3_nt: TGTGCTACTAAACCCGGGACATCGAACACCGGGGAGCTGTTTTTT
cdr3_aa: CATKPGTSNTGELFF

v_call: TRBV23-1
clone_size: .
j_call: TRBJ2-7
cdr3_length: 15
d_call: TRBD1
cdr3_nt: TGCGCCAGCAGTCTATTCCAGGACAGGAGGTACGAGCAGTACTTC
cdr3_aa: CASSLFQDRRYEQYF

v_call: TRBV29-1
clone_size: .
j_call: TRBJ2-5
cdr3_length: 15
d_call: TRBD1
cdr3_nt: TGCAGCTCTTGGGGTGGACAGGGGGCGGGGGAGACCCAGTACTTC
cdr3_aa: CSSWGGQGAGETQYF

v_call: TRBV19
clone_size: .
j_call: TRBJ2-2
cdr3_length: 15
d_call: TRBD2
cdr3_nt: TGTGCCAGTAGTATAAGTCTAGCGGGGACCGGGGAGCTGTTTTTT
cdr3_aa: CASSISLAGTGELFF

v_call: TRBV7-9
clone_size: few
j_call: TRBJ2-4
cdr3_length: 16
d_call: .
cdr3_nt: TGTGCCAGCAGCCCCCTGACTCACCAGGCCAAAAACATTCAGTACTTC
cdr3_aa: CASSPLTHQAKNIQYF

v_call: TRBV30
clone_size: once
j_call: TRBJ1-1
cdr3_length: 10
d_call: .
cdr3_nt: TGTGCCTGGAAGTGGACAGAAGCTTTCTTT
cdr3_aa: CAWKWTEAFF

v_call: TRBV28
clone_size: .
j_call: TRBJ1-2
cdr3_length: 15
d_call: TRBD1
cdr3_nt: TGTGCCAGCAGAACGGGACAGGGGGGGTCTCATGGCTACACCTTC
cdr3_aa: CASRTGQGGSHGYTF

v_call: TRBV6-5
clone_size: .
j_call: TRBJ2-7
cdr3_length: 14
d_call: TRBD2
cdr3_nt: TGTGCCAGCAGGCCCGGGGGGAACTCCTACGAGCAGTACTTC
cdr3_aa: CASRPGGNSYEQYF

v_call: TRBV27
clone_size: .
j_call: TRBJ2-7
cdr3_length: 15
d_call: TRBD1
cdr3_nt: TGTGCCAGCAGTTTAATCTTCAGGGGGCACTACGAGCAGTACTTC
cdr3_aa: CASSLIFRGHYEQYF

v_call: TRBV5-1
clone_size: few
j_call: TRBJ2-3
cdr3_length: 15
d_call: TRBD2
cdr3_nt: TGCGCCAGCAGCTCCGGACTAGCGGGGGGGCCAGCGCAGTATTTT
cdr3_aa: CASSSGLAGGPAQYF

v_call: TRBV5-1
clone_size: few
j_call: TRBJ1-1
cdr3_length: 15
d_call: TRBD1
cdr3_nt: TGCGCCAGCAGCTTGGAGACAGGGGGGCCTACTGAAGCTTTCTTT
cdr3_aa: CASSLETGGPTEAFF

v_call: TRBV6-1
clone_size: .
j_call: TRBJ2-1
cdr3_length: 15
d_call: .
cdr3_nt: TGTGCCAGCAGTAACTTAGGGGACGTTAACAATGAGCAGTTCTTC
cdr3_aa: CASSNLGDVNNEQFF

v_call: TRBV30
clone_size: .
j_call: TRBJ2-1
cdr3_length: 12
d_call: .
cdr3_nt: TGTGCCTGGAGCCCCGGGCTCAATGAGCAGTTCTTC
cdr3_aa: CAWSPGLNEQFF

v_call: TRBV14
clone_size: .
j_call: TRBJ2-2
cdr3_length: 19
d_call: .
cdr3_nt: TGTGCCAGCAGCCAAGAAGACCCCAACTTTGGTGCGAACACCGGGGAGCTGTTTTTT
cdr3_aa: CASSQEDPNFGANTGELFF

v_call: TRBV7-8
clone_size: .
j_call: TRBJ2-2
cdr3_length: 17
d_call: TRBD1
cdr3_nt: TGTGCCAGCAGCTTACGGGTGGAGGACAGGGTAATCGGGGAGCTGTTTTTT
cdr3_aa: CASSLRVEDRVIGELFF

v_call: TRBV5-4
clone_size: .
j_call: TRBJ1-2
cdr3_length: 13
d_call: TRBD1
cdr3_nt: TGTGCCAGCAAGGGACAGGGTAACTATGGCTACACCTTC
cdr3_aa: CASKGQGNYGYTF

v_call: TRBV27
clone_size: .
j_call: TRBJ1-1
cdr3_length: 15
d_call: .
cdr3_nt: TGTGCCAGCAGTGCACGCCCTATTCTTGGGGCTGAAGCTTTCTTT
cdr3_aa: CASSARPILGAEAFF

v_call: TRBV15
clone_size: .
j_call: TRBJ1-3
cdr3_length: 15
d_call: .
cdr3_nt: TGTGCCACCAGCAGAGATGCGGTAATTGGAAACACCATATATTTT
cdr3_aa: CATSRDAVIGNTIYF

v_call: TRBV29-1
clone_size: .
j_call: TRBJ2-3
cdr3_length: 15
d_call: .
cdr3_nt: TGCAGCGTCGACAGGAGGGCAGGTTACACAGATACGCAGTATTTT
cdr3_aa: CSVDRRAGYTDTQYF

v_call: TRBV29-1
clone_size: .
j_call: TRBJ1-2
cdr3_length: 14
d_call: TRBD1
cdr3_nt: TGCAGCGTTGAGGGAGGGGGCGTTATCTATGGCTACACCTTC
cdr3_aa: CSVEGGGVIYGYTF

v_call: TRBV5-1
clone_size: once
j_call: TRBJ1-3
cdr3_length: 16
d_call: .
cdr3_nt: TGCGCCAGCAGCTTGTCTTGGGGGACATCCGGAAACACCATATATTTT
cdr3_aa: CASSLSWGTSGNTIYF

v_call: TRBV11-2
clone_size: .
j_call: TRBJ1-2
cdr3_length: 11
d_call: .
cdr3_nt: TGTGCCAGCAGCCCCGGAGGTGGCTACACCTTC
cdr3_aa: CASSPGGGYTF

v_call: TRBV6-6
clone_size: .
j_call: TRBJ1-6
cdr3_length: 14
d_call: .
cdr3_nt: TGTGCCACCAAAAGTCCACAGGATAACTCACCCCTCCACTTT
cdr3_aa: CATKSPQDNSPLHF

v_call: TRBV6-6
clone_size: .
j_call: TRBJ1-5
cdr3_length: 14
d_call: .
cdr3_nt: TGTGCCAGCAGAATTAGGGGGGGAAATCAGCCCCAGCATTTT
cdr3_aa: CASRIRGGNQPQHF

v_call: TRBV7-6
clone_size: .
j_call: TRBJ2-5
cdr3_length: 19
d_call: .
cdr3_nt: TGTGCCAGCAGCTTATTGTCTGCCCTAAAGGACTCAAATCAAGAGACCCAGTACTTC
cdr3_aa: CASSLLSALKDSNQETQYF

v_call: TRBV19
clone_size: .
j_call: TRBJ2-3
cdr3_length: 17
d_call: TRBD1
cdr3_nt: TGTGCCAGTAGCGCCAAGGGACAGGGGTGGCGAGGGGATACGCAGTATTTT
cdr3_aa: CASSAKGQGWRGDTQYF

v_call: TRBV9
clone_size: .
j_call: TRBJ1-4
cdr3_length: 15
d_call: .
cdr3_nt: TGTGCCAGCAGCGTAGATGAGGGGGCTAATGAAAAACTGTTTTTT
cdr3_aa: CASSVDEGANEKLFF

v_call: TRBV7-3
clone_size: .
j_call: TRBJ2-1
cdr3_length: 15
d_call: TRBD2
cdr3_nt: TGTGCCAGCAGCCTGCAGGCGGGAGCGACGGGTGAGCAGTTCTTC
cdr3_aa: CASSLQAGATGEQFF

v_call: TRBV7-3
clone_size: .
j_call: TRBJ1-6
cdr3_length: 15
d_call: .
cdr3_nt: TGTGCCAGCAGCTTAACGTTGGACGGTAATTCACCCCTCCACTTT
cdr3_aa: CASSLTLDGNSPLHF

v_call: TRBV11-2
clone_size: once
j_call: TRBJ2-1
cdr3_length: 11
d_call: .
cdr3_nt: TGTGCCAGCAGGGGATACAGGGAGCAGTTCTTC
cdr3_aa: CASRGYREQFF

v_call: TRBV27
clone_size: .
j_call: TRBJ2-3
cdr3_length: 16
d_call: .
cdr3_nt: TGTGCCACCGCCACGGCAGACCAGCGAGGCACAGATACGCAGTATTTT
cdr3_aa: CATATADQRGTDTQYF

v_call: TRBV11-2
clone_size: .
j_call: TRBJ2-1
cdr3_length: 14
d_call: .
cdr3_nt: TGTGCCAGCAGCTTTGCCGGTTCCTACAATGAGCAGTTCTTC
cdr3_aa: CASSFAGSYNEQFF

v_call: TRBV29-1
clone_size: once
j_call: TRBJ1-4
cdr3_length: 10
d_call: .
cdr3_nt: TGCAGCGTGGCCACAGAAAAACTGTTTTTT
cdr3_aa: CSVATEKLFF

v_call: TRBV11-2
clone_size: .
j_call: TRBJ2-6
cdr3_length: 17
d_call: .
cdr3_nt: TGTGCCAGCAGCTTAGTGGGGGCCCGCTCTGGGGCCAACGTCCTGACTTTC
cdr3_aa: CASSLVGARSGANVLTF

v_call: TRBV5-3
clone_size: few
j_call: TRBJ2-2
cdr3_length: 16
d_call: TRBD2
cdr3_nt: TGTGCCAGAAGCTTGGCGGGGGGGCCATGGACCGGGGAGCTGTTTTTT
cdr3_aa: CARSLAGGPWTGELFF

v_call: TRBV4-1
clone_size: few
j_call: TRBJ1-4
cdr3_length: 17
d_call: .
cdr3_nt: TGCGCCAGCAGCCAAGGTCCAGCGGGGGGAGGCGACGAAAAACTGTTTTTT
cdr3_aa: CASSQGPAGGGDEKLFF

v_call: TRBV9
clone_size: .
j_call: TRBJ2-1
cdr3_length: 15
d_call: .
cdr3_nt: TGTGCCAGCAGCCCTCACACCGGCTCCTACAATGAGCAGTTCTTC
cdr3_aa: CASSPHTGSYNEQFF

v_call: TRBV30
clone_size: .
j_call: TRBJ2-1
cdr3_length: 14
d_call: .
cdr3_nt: TGTGCCTGGAGTGTTCGGGGAGGAGTTCGGGAGCAGTTCTTC
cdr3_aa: CAWSVRGGVREQFF

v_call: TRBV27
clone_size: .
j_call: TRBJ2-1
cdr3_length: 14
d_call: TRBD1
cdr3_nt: TGTGCCAGCAGTTTTGCTGACAGGGGCTATGAGCAGTTCTTC
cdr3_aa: CASSFADRGYEQFF

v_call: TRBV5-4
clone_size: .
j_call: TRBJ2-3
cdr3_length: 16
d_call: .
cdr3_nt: TGTGCCAGCAGCTTGGGTGGGGGGGCACGCACAGATACGCAGTATTTT
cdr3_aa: CASSLGGGARTDTQYF

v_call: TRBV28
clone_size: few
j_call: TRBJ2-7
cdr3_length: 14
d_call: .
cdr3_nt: TGTGCCAGCAGTCTGGGGGGCTGGGCTGGCGAGCAGTACTTC
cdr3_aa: CASSLGGWAGEQYF

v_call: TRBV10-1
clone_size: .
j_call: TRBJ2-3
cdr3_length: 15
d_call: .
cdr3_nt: TGCGCCAGCAGTCCTCGACGGCCTAGCACAGATACGCAGTATTTT
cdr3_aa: CASSPRRPSTDTQYF

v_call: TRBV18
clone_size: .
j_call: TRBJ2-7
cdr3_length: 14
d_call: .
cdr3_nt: TGTGCCAGCTCACCTGACCAGGGTCCCTACGAGCAGTACTTC
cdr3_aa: CASSPDQGPYEQYF